The sequence of this T cell receptor beta chain was determined in a study of blood T cell repertoires in COVID-19. Study-wide background: Whether acute or convalescent, the COVID-19 samples came from the United States, Italy and Spain.

Methods used by the authors: The authors estimated nucleated cell counts from reference gene primer amplification. The assay was immunoSEQ multiplex PCR, and TCRdb's table has in-frame clones only and misses some. V and J calls plus clone size are reproduced from that table; the DNA served to infer D and trimming. The sample lists around 45,000 clones; roughly 90% were seen once. This CDR3 is built from 15 residues. The germline V gene has CDR1 SGHTA and CDR2 FQGNSA. V gave up 7 bases and J gave up 3 bases, with 15 bases separating them. This clone was observed a handful of times. The receptor comes from a man older than 75 with acute or convalescent COVID-19. The sample comprised peripheral blood. This chain joins TRBV7-2 and TRBJ2-2; maybe TRBD1 (6 bases). The CDR3 here is CASTPTRGYTGELFF. The CDR3 nucleotides read TGTGCCAGCACCCCAACTAGGGGGTACACCGGGGAGCTGTTTTTT. Variable domain in full (rest from reference TRBV7-2 and TRBJ2-2): GAGVSQSPSNKVTEKGKDVELRCDPISGHTALYWYRQSLGQGLEFLIYFQGNSAPDKSGLPSDRFSAERTGGSVSTLTIQRTQQEDSAVYLCASTPTRGYTGELFFGEGSRLTVL.